The 20 T cell receptor beta chains given below trace back to one sample, sequenced in a study of T cells in Graves' hyperthyroidism and ophthalmopathy. The investigators amplified TCR beta CDR3 regions from RNA transcripts. With the HTBI primer set, the TCR CDR3 went through a first round of RT-PCR. Via MiXCR, TCRdb re-called the multiplex PCR reads, giving one row per CDR3 protein. The table lists fewer than 400,000 distinct CDR3 sequences, 15% to 20% of them singletons. What was sequenced was blood. Receptors originate from a man aged 30 to 45 with Graves' hyperthyroidism.

This chain connects TRBV20-1 to TRBJ2-7, with D tentatively TRBD2 (7 bases). Trimming pared 3 bases from V and 7 bases from J, leaving 22 bases between. Germline loops: CDR1 DFQATT, CDR2 SNEGSKA (reference sequence). This CDR3 spans 15 amino acids. The CDR3 region is CSASYGGGVRGEQYF. The DNA for the CDR3 is TGCAGTGCTAGTTATGGGGGGGGCGTCCGCGGGGAGCAGTACTTC.

This clonotype was observed many times. The J gene is TRBJ1-1, the V gene TRBV4-1, with D hard to call. Germline V CDR1 and CDR2: MGHRA, YSYEKL. This CDR3 region has 15 residues. With 3 bases removed from V and 5 bases from J, the gap between germline ends came to 16 bases. The CDR3 coding sequence is TGCGCCAGCAGCCACGGACCGACCATGAGTACTGAAGCTTTCTTT. Encoded protein: CASSHGPTMSTEAFF.

In its sample, this clonotype was seen a few times. A much bigger clone sits one base away, suggesting this may be a read error. CDR3 residues: CASSVQGNTEAFF. The CDR3 nucleotides are TGTGCCAGCAGCGTACAGGGGAACACTGAAGCTTTCTTT. V is TRBV11-2 and J is TRBJ1-1; a weak D match, TRBD1 (6 bases). From germline, CDR1 is SGHAT and CDR2 FQNNGV. Trimming cost V 5 bases and J 1 base, with 8 bases left between them. This CDR3 has 13 amino acids.

There are a few counts of this clonotype. The genes are TRBV12-3 or TRBV12-4 and TRBJ2-1, with D unresolved. Trimming removed 3 bases from V and 3 bases from J, with 12 bases in between. The CDR3 extends over 15 amino acids. CDR3 residues: CASSFYDGVYNEQFF. CDR3 nucleotide sequence: TGTGCCAGCAGTTTTTATGACGGTGTCTACAATGAGCAGTTCTTC.

The rearrangement uses TRBV20-1 and TRBJ2-5; weak D call: TRBD2 (6 bases). The germline V and J ends were trimmed by 3 bases and 2 bases, with 13 bases remaining between them. CDR3 length: 14 amino acids. From germline, CDR1 is DFQATT and CDR2 SNEGSKA (reference sequence). DNA for the CDR3: TGCAGTGCTAGTGGTCAGGGAGGACAAGAGACCCAGTACTTC. Translated: CSASGQGGQETQYF.

A few counts support this clonotype. CDR3 nucleotide sequence: TGTGCCAGCACCCCGGAACTAGCGGGAGGGGGAGCGCAGTATTTT. It specifies CASTPELAGGGAQYF. This chain connects TRBV6-1 to TRBJ2-3; 13 bases align to TRBD2. Germline CDR1 and CDR2: MNHNS and SASEGT. V dropped 7 bases and J dropped 10; count of bases not matched to a gene: 11. The CDR3 consists of 15 residues.

This clonotype was recorded many times. The chain joins TRBV9 to TRBJ2-5; D unclear. Trimming removed 0 bases at V and 1 base at J, with 7 bases between. Germline loops: CDR1 SGDLS, CDR2 YYNGEE. This CDR3 is built from 14 residues. The CDR3 DNA reads as TGTGCCAGCAGCGTAGCCGGCAGCCAAGAGACCCAGTACTTC. It specifies CASSVAGSQETQYF. Filled out from reference TRBV9 and TRBJ2-5, the complete variable domain reads DSGVTQTPKHLITATGQRVTLRCSPRSGDLSVYWYQQSLDQGLQFLIQYYNGEERAKGNILERFSAQQFPDLHSELNLSSLELGDSALYFCASSVAGSQETQYFGPGTRLLVL.

The chain couples TRBV5-1 to TRBJ2-7, with 7 bases aligning to TRBD2. The CDR3 is made up of 15 amino acids. V shed 8 bases and J 3 bases; nucleotides not matched to a gene: 14. CDR1 SGHRS and CDR2 YFSETQ come from the germline V gene. CDR3 nucleotides: TGCGCCAGTTCTACGAGGGCTAGCGGATACTACGAGCAGTACTTC. It yields the protein CASSTRASGYYEQYF.

This clonotype has ten or more counts. J is TRBJ2-1 and V is TRBV3-1; TRBD2 matches 7 bases. V lost 4 bases, J lost 0 bases, and 6 bases stayed unmatched. The V gene's germline CDR1 is LGHDT and CDR2 YNNKEL (reference sequence). The CDR3 spans 16 residues. DNA of the CDR3: TGTGCCAGCAGCCCCTACGGCGGGAGCTCCTACAATGAGCAGTTCTTC. Its protein product is CASSPYGGSSYNEQFF.

The CDR3 coding sequence is TGTGCCAGCCGGGGGACAGCGGAGTCCAGCACTGAAGCTTTCTTT. This translates into CASRGTAESSTEAFF. The chain carries TRBV6-1 and TRBJ1-1; TRBD1 matches 7 bases. The CDR3 runs to 15 residues. The V and J ends lost 8 bases and 4 bases, in that order; junction bases with no gene match: 13. Germline CDR1 is MNHNS and CDR2 is SASEGT.

This clonotype was seen repeatedly, ten times or more. V and J are TRBV7-2 and TRBJ2-5; TRBD2 matches at 9 bases. With 5 bases clipped from V and 0 bases from J, the junction kept 7 bases outside the gene matches. The length of the CDR3 is 16 residues. The germline V gene encodes CDR1 SGHTA and CDR2 FQGNSA. The chain's CDR3 is CASSLTSGQYQETQYF. The CDR3 DNA follows: TGTGCCAGCAGCCTGACTAGCGGACAGTACCAAGAGACCCAGTACTTC.

This clonotype was detected many times. V usage is TRBV28 and J usage is TRBJ2-3; D unclear. The CDR3 length is 13 residues. Germline loops: CDR1 MDHEN, CDR2 SYDVKM. V lost 6 bases and J 4 bases, leaving 11 bases between the germline ends. The CDR3 bases are TGTGCCAGCAGCCCCGACACCTCAGATACGCAGTATTTT. Amino acids: CASSPDTSDTQYF.

This clonotype occurred many times. This chain uses TRBV3-1 with TRBJ2-1; D may be TRBD2 (5 bases). V dropped 7 bases and J dropped 4 bases, with 20 bases sitting between them. CDR1 LGHDT and CDR2 YNNKEL come from the germline V gene (reference sequence). The CDR3 runs 16 residues. In DNA, the CDR3 is TGTGCCAGCAACCCGACCCCTAGCCCCCTTTACAATGAGCAGTTCTTC. Encoded protein: CASNPTPSPLYNEQFF.

This clonotype appeared many times. The chain joins TRBV3-1 to TRBJ1-2, with 8 bases matching TRBD1. The V and J ends lost 6 bases and 4 bases, in that order; junction bases with no gene match: 7. Germline V CDR1 and CDR2: LGHDT, YNNKEL (reference sequence). The CDR3 has 14 amino acids. DNA for the CDR3: TGTGCCAGCAGTGCAGGGGGCGCGGGCTATGGCTACACCTTC. It codes for CASSAGGAGYGYTF.

This clonotype was recorded many times. The chain carries TRBV12-3 or TRBV12-4 and TRBJ2-7; 8 nucleotides agree with TRBD2. The CDR3 contains 15 residues. Losses at the gene ends were 5 bases for V and 4 bases for J; bases not matched to a gene: 10. CDR3 DNA sequence: TGTGCCAGCAGTCAAACGGGGGGGCGCGGGTACGAGCAGTACTTC. Translation: CASSQTGGRGYEQYF.

This chain links TRBV5-1 with TRBJ2-7; the D gene is possibly TRBD1 (6 bases). V was pared by 2 bases and J by 1 base, with 16 bases between. CDR3 length: 16 amino acids. Germline loops: CDR1 SGHRS, CDR2 YFSETQ. For the CDR3, the DNA is TGCGCCAGCAGCTTAGTCGGGACAATCGCATCCTACGAGCAGTACTTC. Translating gives CASSLVGTIASYEQYF.

The DNA of the CDR3 is TGTGCCAGCATGAGCTTTAGCGGGAGGGGGAGAGAGACCCAGTACTTC. It yields the protein CASMSFSGRGRETQYF. The chain joins TRBV25-1 to TRBJ2-5; 11 bases are shared with TRBD2. Germline assignment: CDR1 MGHDK and CDR2 SYGVNS. V was clipped by 7 bases and J by 4 bases; unmatched bases: 11. The CDR3 is 16 amino acids.

This clonotype was recorded many times. The chain carries TRBV7-9 and TRBJ2-3; D call uncertain. Germline CDR1 SEHNR, CDR2 FQNEAQ (reference sequence). V was clipped by 1 base and J by 4 bases, with 3 bases between them. The CDR3 length is 12 residues. The CDR3 sequence: CASSLVSDTQYF. The CDR3 DNA reads TGTGCCAGCAGCTTAGTTTCAGATACGCAGTATTTT.

This chain uses TRBV5-1 with TRBJ2-1; 8 bases are shared with TRBD1. The V and J ends lost 3 bases and 3 bases, in that order; junction bases with no gene match: 5. CDR1 and CDR2 from the germline V gene are SGHRS and YFSETQ. This CDR3 has 15 amino acids. CDR3: CASSSLTGVYNEQFF. The DNA of the CDR3 is TGCGCCAGCAGCTCATTGACAGGGGTCTACAATGAGCAGTTCTTC.

The rearrangement uses TRBV19 and TRBJ2-2; 8 nucleotides match TRBD2. V shed 10 bases, J shed 5 bases, and the junction held 12 bases outside the gene matches. There are 15 residues in the CDR3. CDR1 is LNHDA, CDR2 SQIVND, per germline (reference sequence). The CDR3 region has the DNA TGTGCCACATCAGTCGCGGGAGGCTGGACCGGGGAGCTGTTTTTT. Protein product: CATSVAGGWTGELFF.